The 19 T cell receptor beta chains given below trace back to one sample, sequenced in a study of blood T cell repertoires in COVID-19. Measured with immunoSEQ multiplex PCR; TCRdb has only the in-frame clones, and not every one. The sample lists roughly 190,000 clones, roughly 88% occurring once. Sequencing was done on a sample of peripheral blood. The receptors originated from a woman aged 35 to 49 who had recovered from COVID-19.

The V and J genes are TRBV30 and TRBJ2-3; 8 nucleotides line up with TRBD2. Germline CDR1 GTSNPN, CDR2 SVGIG (reference sequence). This CDR3 comprises 14 residues. V shed 7 bases and J 4 bases; nucleotides not matched to a gene: 10. The CDR3 coding sequence is TGTGCCTCAGAAAGCGGGAGTAAGCCAGATACGCAGTATTTT. This sequence encodes CASESGSKPDTQYF. The variable domain in full, with the rest retrieved from reference TRBV30 and TRBJ2-3, is SQTIHQWPATLVQPVGSPLSLECTVEGTSNPNLYWYRQAAGRGLQLLFYSVGIGQISSEVPQNLSASRPQDRQFILSSKKLLLSDSGFYLCASESGSKPDTQYFGPGTRLTVL.

The chain has TRBV7-3 and TRBJ2-1, with 10 positions matching TRBD2. After removal of 5 bases from V and 2 bases from J, the junction contained 3 bases not matched to a gene. The CDR3 length is 15 residues. Germline lookup yields CDR1 SGHTA and CDR2 FQGTGA. The CDR3 is CASSRGLAAYNEQFF. In nucleotides, the CDR3 is TGTGCCAGCAGCCGTGGACTAGCGGCCTACAATGAGCAGTTCTTC. The full variable domain, its missing parts supplied by reference TRBV7-3 and TRBJ2-1, is GAGVSQTPSNKVTEKGKYVELRCDPISGHTALYWYRQSLGQGPEFLIYFQGTGAADDSGLPNDRFFAVRPEGSVSTLKIQRTERGDSAVYLCASSRGLAAYNEQFFGPGTRLTVL.

This chain links TRBV3-1 (or the pseudogene TRBV3-2) with TRBJ1-1; D might be TRBD1 (6 bases). CDR1 LGHDT and CDR2 YNNKEL come from the germline V gene (reference sequence). The CDR3 loop spans 14 amino acids. The V gene lost 1 base and the J gene lost 3 bases, with 9 bases spanning the gap. This CDR3 reads CASSQVQGHTEAFF. Written as DNA, the CDR3 is TGTGCCAGCAGCCAAGTACAGGGCCACACTGAAGCTTTCTTT.

J is TRBJ1-2 and V is TRBV18, with 7 bases that match TRBD1. This CDR3 comprises 13 residues. Germline CDR1 and CDR2: KGHSH and LQKENI. The V and J ends lost 3 bases and 4 bases, in that order; junction bases with no gene match: 2. The CDR3: CASSPGTVYGYTF. The CDR3 DNA sequence: TGTGCCAGCTCACCCGGGACAGTCTATGGCTACACCTTC. Based on the CDR3 plus reference TRBV18 and TRBJ1-2, the full variable domain is NAGVMQNPRHLVRRRGQEARLRCSPMKGHSHVYWYRQLPEEGLKFMVYLQKENIIDESGMPKERFSAEFPKEGPSILRIQQVVRGDSAAYFCASSPGTVYGYTFGSGTRLTVV.

The CDR3 loop is CASSQGGGYTF. As DNA, the CDR3 is TGCGCCAGCAGCCAAGGAGGGGGCTACACCTTC. This chain uses TRBV4-1 with TRBJ1-2; no clear D gene. Germline CDR1 and CDR2: MGHRA and YSYEKL. This CDR3 has 11 residues. V lost 1 base, J lost 8 bases, and 5 bases lay in between.

The V and J genes are TRBV9 and TRBJ1-5; D gene unclear. CDR1 is SGDLS, CDR2 YYNGEE, per germline. Deletions cut 4 bases from V and 3 bases from J, with 14 bases between. CDR3 length equals 15 residues. This CDR3 reads CASSFTGDHNQPQHF. CDR3 nucleotides: TGTGCCAGCAGCTTTACCGGTGATCACAATCAGCCCCAGCATTTT.

This chain links TRBV14 with TRBJ2-5; D remains unclear. The V gene lost 0 bases and the J gene lost 5 bases, with 16 bases spanning the gap. CDR3 length equals 16 residues. Germline CDR1 and CDR2: SGHDN and FVKESK. The CDR3 sequence is CASSQDRLVVGETQYF. CDR3 bases: TGTGCCAGCAGCCAAGATCGTCTAGTGGTTGGCGAGACCCAGTACTTC.

The V and J genes are TRBV4-3 and TRBJ1-5; D remains ambiguous. V dropped 0 bases and J dropped 4 bases, with 10 bases sitting between them. CDR3 length: 15 amino acids. Germline V gene lookup returns CDR1 LGHNA and CDR2 YSLEER. CDR3 sequence: CASSQDGGLNQPQHF. CDR3 nucleotide sequence: TGCGCCAGCAGCCAAGATGGCGGCCTGAATCAGCCCCAGCATTTT.

This chain connects TRBV11-3 to TRBJ2-5, with 7 bases aligning to TRBD1. CDR3 length equals 13 residues. Germline V gene sequence: CDR1 SGHNT, CDR2 YENEEA. The junction had 2 bases not matched to a gene; V was cut back by 5 bases and J by 2 bases. The CDR3 region has the DNA TGTGCCAGCAGCCCGGGACAGCAAGAGACCCAGTACTTC. Residues: CASSPGQQETQYF.

This rearrangement joins TRBV5-1 to TRBJ2-7, with 7 bases fitting TRBD1. The CDR3 contains 14 residues. Germline V lookup: CDR1 SGHRS, CDR2 YFSETQ. The V segment lost 0 bases and the J segment 0 bases; nucleotides outside the gene matches: 0. In DNA, the CDR3 is TGCGCCAGCAGCTTGGGACAGGGCTCCTACGAGCAGTACTTC. Its translation is CASSLGQGSYEQYF.

This chain links TRBV7-2 with TRBJ2-7; 11 bases are a match to TRBD2. The CDR3 length is 16 residues. From germline, CDR1 is SGHTA and CDR2 FQGNSA. The junction had 6 bases not matched to a gene; V was cut back by 3 bases and J by 2 bases. CDR3 in amino acids: CASSFSGRAGTYEQYF. DNA of the CDR3: TGTGCCAGCAGCTTTAGCGGGAGGGCTGGGACCTACGAGCAGTACTTC.

The chain combines TRBV5-1 with TRBJ1-5; 7 bases line up with TRBD1. Germline trimming cut 3 bases from V and 1 base from J; bases unmatched to any gene: 4. Germline V lookup: CDR1 SGHRS, CDR2 YFSETQ. This CDR3 comprises 15 residues. CDR3 protein: CASSWTTGSNQPQHF. The CDR3 DNA is TGCGCCAGCAGCTGGACGACAGGGAGCAATCAGCCCCAGCATTTT.

As DNA, the CDR3 is TGTGCCAGCAAAAAGGGGACTAGTGAGTACGAGCAGTACTTC. It is translated as CASKKGTSEYEQYF. This chain joins TRBV2 and TRBJ2-7; 8 positions agree with TRBD2. The ends lost 7 bases at V and 4 bases at J; junction bases unmatched: 9. This CDR3 has 14 residues. Germline loops: CDR1 SNHLY, CDR2 FYNNEI.

Only a few counts were recorded for this clone. The gene calls are TRBV3-1 (or the pseudogene TRBV3-2) and TRBJ2-3, with 10 bases aligning to TRBD2. Trimming removed 4 bases from V and 2 bases from J; junction bases left unmatched: 15. The germline V gene has CDR1 LGHDT and CDR2 YNNKEL (reference sequence). The CDR3 totals 19 residues. The CDR3 sequence: CASSREGILAGGNTDTQYF. DNA of the CDR3: TGTGCCAGCAGCCGTGAAGGGATTTTAGCGGGAGGAAACACAGATACGCAGTATTTT.

This sequence joins TRBV7-2 and TRBJ1-5, with D possibly matching TRBD1 (5 bases). CDR1 SGHTA and CDR2 FQGNSA come from the germline V gene. CDR3 length: 18 amino acids. Trimming stripped 5 bases from V and 0 bases from J, with 20 bases between. The CDR3 loop reads CASSLLPQGGDSNQPQHF. The CDR3 DNA sequence: TGTGCCAGCAGCCTACTCCCCCAGGGTGGCGATAGCAATCAGCCCCAGCATTTT.

This clone came up once. The V and J genes are TRBV9 and TRBJ2-3, with TRBD2 matching 8 bases. The CDR3 runs 16 residues. CDR1 is SGDLS and CDR2 is YYNGEE in the germline V gene. V shed 3 bases and J 1 base; nucleotides not matched to a gene: 7. The CDR3 loop reads CASSAPDGRGTDTQYF. The CDR3 nucleotides are TGTGCCAGCAGCGCCCCGGACGGGAGGGGCACAGATACGCAGTATTTT.

The gene calls are TRBV19 and TRBJ1-1; 12 bases agree with TRBD1. CDR3 length: 16 amino acids. Germline V CDR1 and CDR2: LNHDA, SQIVND (reference sequence). V shed 3 bases, J shed 8 bases, and the junction held 10 bases outside the gene matches. The CDR3 protein is CASSIGTGGDIREAFF. CDR3 DNA: TGTGCCAGTAGTATTGGGACAGGGGGCGACATAAGGGAAGCTTTCTTT.

This chain connects TRBV5-1 to TRBJ2-7, with D tentatively TRBD1 (5 bases). V was clipped by 0 bases and J by 3 bases, with 13 bases between them. This CDR3 is 15 amino acids long. Germline V gene lookup returns CDR1 SGHRS and CDR2 YFSETQ. The CDR3 sequence is CASSLDERGIYEQYF. The CDR3 DNA reads as TGCGCCAGCAGCTTGGATGAAAGGGGCATCTACGAGCAGTACTTC.

The chain links TRBV5-1 to TRBJ2-5; D is unclear. CDR1 is SGHRS, CDR2 YFSETQ, per germline. This CDR3 has 14 residues. Trimming shortened V by 4 bases and J by 4 bases, and 14 bases separated the two germline ends. CDR3 amino acids: CASSPGTVVETQYF. Written as DNA, the CDR3 is TGCGCCAGCAGCCCCGGTACGGTGGTAGAGACCCAGTACTTC.